Below are 27 T cell receptor beta chains sequenced from a single sample in a study of T cells in Graves' hyperthyroidism and ophthalmopathy. Using RNA transcripts as the source, TCR beta CDR3 regions were amplified. The HTBI primer set drove a first-round RT-PCR of the TCR CDR3. TCRdb recomputed calls from the multiplex PCR reads with MiXCR, one row per CDR3 protein. The sample yields approximately 430,000 distinct CDR3 sequences, around 14% seen once. Input material: blood. These receptors all come from a woman between 18 and 29 years old with Graves' hyperthyroidism.

This clonotype has at least ten counts. The chain is built from TRBV11-3 and TRBJ1-1, with 10 bases that match TRBD1. Germline CDR1 SGHNT, CDR2 YENEEA. The CDR3 loop spans 16 amino acids. With 5 bases clipped from V and 4 bases from J, the junction kept 10 bases outside the gene matches. The CDR3 bases are TGTGCCAGCAGCAGCCCGACAGGGGGCCTTTTCACTGAAGCTTTCTTT. Its translation is CASSSPTGGLFTEAFF. Together with reference TRBV11-3 and TRBJ1-1, the CDR3 gives the full variable domain: EAGVVQSPRYKIIEKKQPVAFWCNPISGHNTLYWYLQNLGQGPELLIRYENEEAVDDSQLPKDRFSAERLKGVDSTLKIQPAELGDSAVYLCASSSPTGGLFTEAFFGQGTRLTVV.

This clonotype was seen at least ten times. The chain couples TRBV20-1 to TRBJ1-2, with 8 bases aligning to TRBD1. The CDR3 runs to 15 residues. Unmatched junction bases numbered 5, after V lost 0 bases and J lost 2 bases. From germline, CDR1 is DFQATT and CDR2 SNEGSKA (reference sequence). The CDR3 DNA is TGCAGTGCTAGAGACTTTCGACAGGGGAACTATGGCTACACCTTC. Amino acids: CSARDFRQGNYGYTF.

This clonotype occurred many times. The chain links TRBV20-1 to TRBJ2-3, with 7 bases identical to TRBD1. The CDR3 length is 12 residues. The V gene's germline CDR1 is DFQATT and CDR2 SNEGSKA (reference sequence). V lost 5 bases to trimming and J lost 10 bases; unmatched junction nucleotides: 9. The chain's CDR3 is CSAPYGTAAQYF. The CDR3 nucleotides are TGCAGTGCTCCCTACGGGACAGCGGCGCAGTATTTT.

In its sample, this clonotype was seen many times. This chain links TRBV18 with TRBJ1-4, with 7 bases aligning to TRBD1. Germline V gene data show CDR1 as KGHSH and CDR2 as LQKENI. The CDR3 extends over 15 amino acids. Germline trimming cut 3 bases from V and 7 bases from J; bases unmatched to any gene: 8. The CDR3 DNA reads as TGTGCCAGCTCACCCAACAGGGGCGGGAGTGAAAAACTGTTTTTT. The encoded protein is CASSPNRGGSEKLFF.

The chain has TRBV2 and TRBJ1-6; no clear D. Germline values: CDR1 SNHLY, CDR2 FYNNEI. V lost 4 bases and J lost 9, with 19 bases in between. This CDR3 has 16 amino acids. Here the CDR3 DNA reads TGTGCCAGCAGTGTCGGGCAGGCCCGGGTCGGTTCACCCCTCCACTTT. It translates to CASSVGQARVGSPLHF.

This clonotype appeared once. V is TRBV6-2 or TRBV6-3 and J is TRBJ1-5, with TRBD1 identical over 7 bases. The germline CDR1 and CDR2 sequences are MNHEY and SVGEGT. The trim removed 5 bases at V and 0 bases at J, leaving 10 bases unmatched. CDR3 size: 17 residues. The CDR3 loop reads CASSNWRQGYSNQPQHF. CDR3 bases: TGTGCCAGCAGTAATTGGCGACAGGGCTATAGCAATCAGCCCCAGCATTTT.

This clonotype came up many times. The gene calls are TRBV6-1 and TRBJ2-5; no clear D gene. The CDR3 spans 14 residues. Germline V gives CDR1 MNHNS, CDR2 SASEGT. Trimming cost V 5 bases and J 5 bases, with 15 bases left between them. CDR3 bases: TGTGCCAGCAGTTTATCCCACGACGGGGAGACCCAGTACTTC. Its translation: CASSLSHDGETQYF.

This clonotype showed up many times. The chain recombines TRBV19 with TRBJ2-1; possibly TRBD1 for D (6 bases). CDR3 length equals 15 residues. Looked up from germline, CDR1 is LNHDA and CDR2 is SQIVND (reference sequence). Trimming shortened V by 5 bases and J by 2 bases, and 13 bases separated the two germline ends. The CDR3 is CASSPRGNTYNEQFF. Here the CDR3 DNA reads TGTGCCAGTAGTCCCAGGGGCAATACCTACAATGAGCAGTTCTTC.

The table lists this clonotype with many counts. The rearrangement joins TRBV12-3 or TRBV12-4 to TRBJ2-4, with 7 nucleotides matching TRBD1. The CDR3 extends over 17 amino acids. Germline trimming cut 3 bases from V and 3 bases from J; bases unmatched to any gene: 11. The CDR3 sequence is CASSFRGGWDSKNIQYF. The DNA for the CDR3 is TGTGCCAGCAGTTTCCGAGGGGGTTGGGACAGCAAAAACATTCAGTACTTC.

The chain recombines TRBV19 with TRBJ1-5, with no clear D. From germline, CDR1 is LNHDA and CDR2 SQIVND (reference sequence). Trimming shortened V by 3 bases and J by 8 bases, and 11 bases separated the two germline ends. The CDR3 consists of 13 residues. The CDR3 loop reads CASSIHPVEPQHF. CDR3 nucleotide sequence: TGTGCCAGTAGTATCCACCCGGTTGAGCCCCAGCATTTT.

V gene TRBV4-1 combines with J gene TRBJ2-4; no clear D gene. The CDR3 has 16 residues. The ends were cut back, 5 bases at V and 6 bases at J, with 20 bases in the middle. Germline V gene sequence: CDR1 MGHRA, CDR2 YSYEKL. In nucleotides, the CDR3 is TGCGCCAGCAGCACTGTTTCGACCGGGTCGCTAAACATTCAGTACTTC. Its translation: CASSTVSTGSLNIQYF.

This clonotype was seen ten or more times. The gene calls are TRBV5-5 and TRBJ2-5, with 11 bases identical to TRBD2. The CDR3 consists of 16 residues. Looked up from germline, CDR1 is SGHKS and CDR2 is YYEKEE (reference sequence). J was trimmed by 5 bases and V by 4 bases; bases with no gene match: 10. The CDR3 loop reads CASSPIPLAGGETQYF. DNA for the CDR3: TGTGCCAGCAGCCCTATCCCCTTAGCGGGGGGGGAGACCCAGTACTTC.

V gene TRBV11-1 combines with J gene TRBJ2-3; no definite D call. Per germline, CDR1 SGHAT and CDR2 FQDESV (reference sequence). The CDR3 consists of 14 residues. The V end lost 6 bases, the J end lost 1 base, and 11 bases lay between the germline ends. In nucleotides, the CDR3 is TGTGCCAGCAGAAAGAGCCGGGGCACAGATACGCAGTATTTT. Protein product: CASRKSRGTDTQYF.

This clonotype appeared a few times. V and J are TRBV6-1 and TRBJ2-1; D gene unclear. The CDR3 has 12 residues. CDR1 and CDR2 from the germline V gene are MNHNS and SASEGT. V was cut by 5 bases and J by 11 bases, with 13 bases left in between. CDR3 DNA: TGTGCCAGCAGTTATACACGCGACCAGCAGTTCTTC. Its protein is CASSYTRDQQFF.

This clonotype was detected ten times or more. The genes are TRBV12-3 or TRBV12-4 and TRBJ2-7, with 8 bases fitting TRBD2. V lost 5 bases and J lost 3; bases outside the gene matches: 9. The CDR3 extends over 15 amino acids. In DNA, the CDR3 is TGTGCCAGCAGTCGGGAGGGCAGGGCAAACTACGAGCAGTACTTC. This translates into CASSREGRANYEQYF.

This clonotype was seen only once. The CDR3 region has the DNA TGTGCCAGCAGGGAACTAGCGGGGGCACCAGTGGATACGCAGTATTTT. As protein: CASRELAGAPVDTQYF. The gene calls are TRBV28 and TRBJ2-3; 11 bases are shared with TRBD2. The CDR3 sequence is 16 residues long. Germline V gene data show CDR1 as MDHEN and CDR2 as SYDVKM. The J segment lost 6 bases and the V segment lost 6 bases, leaving 11 bases of the junction unmatched.

This clonotype was seen a handful of times. The chain has TRBV12-3 or TRBV12-4 and TRBJ1-1; D is ambiguous. The V gene lost 6 bases and the J gene lost 7 bases, with 15 bases spanning the gap. The CDR3 sequence is 13 residues long. The DNA of the CDR3 is TGTGCCAGCAGACCCACAAGGGATAGTGAAGCTTTCTTT. This encodes CASRPTRDSEAFF.

This clonotype was observed a handful of times. The chain uses TRBV15 and TRBJ1-2; D ambiguous. The V gene lost 4 bases and the J gene lost 2 bases, with 8 bases spanning the gap. CDR1 is LNHNV, CDR2 YYDKDF, per germline (reference sequence). The CDR3 length is 13 residues. CDR3 DNA: TGTGCCACCAGCAAGGACGGGAACTATGGCTACACCTTC. It yields the protein CATSKDGNYGYTF. The variable domain in full, completed from reference TRBV15 and TRBJ1-2, reads DAMVIQNPRYQVTQFGKPVTLSCSQTLNHNVMYWYQQKSSQAPKLLFHYYDKDFNNEADTPDNFQSRRPNTSFCFLDIRSPGLGDTAMYLCATSKDGNYGYTFGSGTRLTVV.

The chain couples TRBV11-2 to TRBJ2-2; 8 nucleotides line up with TRBD2. CDR3 length: 18 residues. The V and J ends lost 1 base and 2 bases, in that order; junction bases with no gene match: 9. Germline-derived CDR1 and CDR2 are SGHAT and FQNNGV. In nucleotides, the CDR3 is TGTGCCAGCAGCTTAGTGGCGGGAGGACCCCACAACACCGGGGAGCTGTTTTTT. Its translation is CASSLVAGGPHNTGELFF.

This clonotype was seen many times. The gene calls are TRBV12-3 or TRBV12-4 and TRBJ2-7, with a tentative D call TRBD2 (7 bases). The CDR3 runs to 14 residues. The ends were cut back, 4 bases at V and 3 bases at J, with 13 bases in the middle. CDR3 DNA sequence: TGTGCCAGCAGTTCAAGCGGGACAAACTACGAGCAGTACTTC. Protein: CASSSSGTNYEQYF.

This clonotype came up many times. J is TRBJ2-1 and V is TRBV18; 8 bases align to TRBD1. Per germline, CDR1 KGHSH and CDR2 LQKENI. Losses at the gene ends were 3 bases for V and 7 bases for J; bases not matched to a gene: 8. The CDR3 has 15 residues. The CDR3 DNA is TGTGCCAGCTCACCCAGCCCTGACAGGGGAAATGAGCAGTTCTTC. It encodes CASSPSPDRGNEQFF.

This clonotype was counted at least ten times. This chain joins TRBV30 and TRBJ1-4; 10 bases are shared with TRBD1. The CDR3 runs 15 residues. The germline gives CDR1 GTSNPN, CDR2 SVGIG (reference sequence). V shed 7 bases, J shed 1 base, and the junction held 6 bases outside the gene matches. As DNA, the CDR3 is TGTGCCTCATCCCGGGACAGGGGAACTAATGAAAAACTGTTTTTT. This translates into CASSRDRGTNEKLFF.

In this sample, this clonotype turned up many times. The chain couples TRBV29-1 to TRBJ2-3, with D unclear. The CDR3 covers 12 residues. Trimming shortened V by 7 bases and J by 1 base, and 9 bases separated the two germline ends. The germline CDR1 and CDR2 sequences are SQVTM and ANQGSEA. The CDR3 protein is CSAPGGTDTQYF. The CDR3 DNA reads as TGCAGCGCCCCTGGCGGCACAGATACGCAGTATTTT.

Many counts were recorded for this clonotype. The chain links TRBV7-8 to TRBJ2-1; TRBD2 matches 8 bases. Unmatched junction bases numbered 10, after V lost 5 bases and J lost 7 bases. Germline CDR1 and CDR2: SGHVS and FQNEAQ. CDR3 length equals 15 residues. The CDR3 here is CASSRRREDLNEQFF. The CDR3 bases are TGTGCCAGCAGCAGGCGGCGGGAGGACTTAAATGAGCAGTTCTTC.

This clonotype was seen many times. The chain carries TRBV20-1 and TRBJ2-7, with 9 bases identical to TRBD2. The length of the CDR3 is 14 residues. V lost 1 base, J lost 5 bases, and 6 bases stayed unmatched. Germline CDR1 DFQATT, CDR2 SNEGSKA (reference sequence). The CDR3 region has the DNA TGCAGTGCTAGAGGCGGGAGGGGGGGGAACGAGCAGTACTTC. This translates into CSARGGRGGNEQYF.

This clonotype was recorded many times. V and J are TRBV14 and TRBJ2-5; D may match TRBD1 or TRBD2 (6 bases each). V lost 3 bases and J 1 base, leaving 12 bases between the germline ends. Germline V lookup: CDR1 SGHDN, CDR2 FVKESK. The CDR3 covers 15 residues. CDR3 amino acids: CASSHLRGLQETQYF. The CDR3 DNA sequence: TGTGCCAGCAGCCATCTTCGGGGGCTCCAAGAGACCCAGTACTTC.

The chain recombines TRBV19 with TRBJ1-3, with D perhaps TRBD1 (6 bases). V was clipped by 6 bases and J by 5 bases, with 17 bases between them. The CDR3 spans 15 residues. Germline CDR1 is LNHDA and CDR2 is SQIVND (reference sequence). CDR3 sequence (DNA): TGTGCCAGTAGGCCCCGGGACAACACCAGAAACACCATATATTTT. Its protein is CASRPRDNTRNTIYF.